Reported below is one T cell receptor (beta chain). Other DNA variants within this sample encode the same CDR3. Profiled with immunoSEQ multiplex PCR; TCRdb holds only in-frame clones, not every one. Among more than 450,000 clones listed, around 90% were seen once. Either two negative PCRs, clearance, or symptom resolution qualified Cohort 3 donors as recovered. This entry comes from a study of blood T cell repertoires in COVID-19. The length of the CDR3 is 13 residues. Germline V gene sequence: CDR1 SNHLY, CDR2 FYNNEI. Trimming removed 4 bases at V and 0 bases at J, with 7 bases between. Material for sequencing was PBMCs or T cells enriched from blood (not recorded which). This chain links TRBV2 with TRBJ2-7; weak D call: TRBD2 (5 bases). This TCR was sampled from a woman aged 18-30 years who had recovered from COVID-19. CDR3 amino acids: CASSGRGSYEQYF. As DNA, the CDR3 is TGTGCCAGCAGTGGACGGGGCTCCTACGAGCAGTACTTC.